The 29 T cell receptor beta chains given below trace back to one sample, sequenced in a study of OX40 agonist ivuxolimab in advanced cancers. The data were produced by immunoSEQ multiplex PCR, yet TCRdb's version contains in-frame clones alone and is incomplete. The sample contains roughly 89,000 clones, roughly 86% of which appear only once. The sample was CD4+ or CD8+ T cells sorted from blood, taken in a trial of the OX40 agonist ivuxolimab. Receptors were obtained from an adult with an advanced solid tumor such as melanoma, head and neck, liver or kidney cancer.

The V and J genes are TRBV21-1 and TRBJ1-4. TRBV21-1 is assigned pseudogene status. The CDR3 covers 15 residues. The CDR3 region is CASSKVGGSNEKLFF. DNA for the CDR3: TGTGCCAGCAGCAAAGTCGGGGGCTCCAATGAAAAACTGTTTTTT.

This clone was seen only a few times. J is TRBJ1-2 and V is TRBV19; 8 nucleotides match TRBD1. This CDR3 has 15 amino acids. V gave up 4 bases and J gave up 5 bases; unmatched junction bases: 9. Looked up from germline, CDR1 is LNHDA and CDR2 is SQIVND (reference sequence). CDR3 amino acids: CASSTQGAVGYGYTF. DNA for the CDR3: TGTGCCAGTAGTACCCAGGGGGCGGTAGGGTATGGCTACACCTTC.

The chain couples TRBV14 to TRBJ2-2, with 7 bases aligning to TRBD1. The CDR3 loop spans 16 amino acids. The V and J ends lost 6 bases and 4 bases, in that order; junction bases with no gene match: 11. Germline V gene sequence: CDR1 SGHDN, CDR2 FVKESK. CDR3 sequence: CASRRQGTKGTGELFF. CDR3 nucleotides: TGTGCCAGCAGACGACAGGGCACTAAAGGCACCGGGGAGCTGTTTTTT.

The V call is TRBV7-8, the J call TRBJ2-3, with D tentatively TRBD2 (6 bases). V lost 7 bases to trimming and J lost 3 bases, with 14 bases between them. Germline assignment: CDR1 SGHVS and CDR2 FQNEAQ. The CDR3 has 14 amino acids. The CDR3 nucleotides are TGTGCCAGCACCCTTAGGCGGGGAACAGATACGCAGTATTTT. As protein: CASTLRRGTDTQYF.

The chain uses TRBV19 and TRBJ1-1, with a possible D match to TRBD1 (6 bases). The V gene lost 3 bases and the J gene lost 9 bases, with 20 bases spanning the gap. In germline, CDR1 is LNHDA, CDR2 SQIVND (reference sequence). The length of the CDR3 is 15 residues. The CDR3 reads CASSIGPGGPPKAFF. The CDR3 region has the DNA TGTGCCAGTAGTATTGGGCCTGGGGGCCCCCCAAAAGCTTTCTTT. The entire variable domain, with the rest obtained from reference TRBV19 and TRBJ1-1, is as follows: DGGITQSPKYLFRKEGQNVTLSCEQNLNHDAMYWYRQDPGQGLRLIYYSQIVNDFQKGDIAEGYSVSREKKESFPLTVTSAQKNPTAFYLCASSIGPGGPPKAFFGQGTRLTVV.

The chain joins TRBV19 to TRBJ1-3, with D possibly being TRBD1 (5 bases). CDR3 length equals 14 residues. V was shortened by 2 bases and J by 4 bases, with 9 bases between the two germline ends. CDR1 is LNHDA and CDR2 is SQIVND in the germline V gene (reference sequence). CDR3 sequence: CASSIQGGGNTIYF. CDR3 in DNA: TGTGCCAGTAGTATACAGGGAGGCGGAAACACCATATATTTT.

V gene TRBV2 combines with J gene TRBJ1-1; tentatively, D is TRBD1 (5 bases). CDR1 is SNHLY, CDR2 FYNNEI, per germline. Trimming took off 3 bases at V and 11 bases at J, with 10 bases between the two ends. The CDR3 has 11 amino acids. The CDR3 loop is CASSEGVLAFF. For the CDR3, the DNA is TGTGCCAGCAGTGAGGGGGTGTTGGCTTTCTTT. The full variable domain, its missing parts supplied by reference TRBV2 and TRBJ1-1, is EPEVTQTPSHQVTQMGQEVILRCVPISNHLYFYWYRQILGQKVEFLVSFYNNEISEKSEIFDDQFSVERPDGSNFTLKIRSTKLEDSAMYFCASSEGVLAFFGQGTRLTVV.

This chain uses TRBV6-5 with TRBJ1-2, with TRBD1 identical over 10 bases. Germline values: CDR1 MNHEY, CDR2 SVGAGI. The CDR3 extends over 14 amino acids. Unmatched junction bases numbered 3, after V lost 7 bases and J lost 1 base. CDR3: CASKGQGNNYGYTF. CDR3 DNA: TGTGCCAGCAAGGGACAGGGGAATAACTATGGCTACACCTTC.

The chain is built from TRBV5-1 and TRBJ1-4, with 12 bases matching TRBD1. Germline-derived CDR1 and CDR2 are SGHRS and YFSETQ. The trim removed 0 bases at V and 8 bases at J, leaving 2 bases unmatched. The CDR3 is 15 residues long. The CDR3 sequence: CASSLGGTGGEKLFF. Here the CDR3 DNA reads TGCGCCAGCAGCTTGGGTGGGACAGGGGGCGAAAAACTGTTTTTT.

V and J are TRBV6-5 and TRBJ2-5, with TRBD1 matching over 12 bases. The CDR3 contains 15 residues. CDR1 MNHEY and CDR2 SVGAGI come from the germline V gene. V was pared by 4 bases and J by 5 bases, with 5 bases of the junction left unmatched. The CDR3 here is CASSWGQGARETQYF. CDR3 nucleotide sequence: TGTGCCAGCAGTTGGGGACAGGGGGCGAGGGAGACCCAGTACTTC.

The chain couples TRBV7-8 to TRBJ1-1, with a tentative D call TRBD1 (5 bases). Trimming took off 3 bases at V and 8 bases at J, with 10 bases between the two ends. The CDR3 is 12 residues long. The V gene's germline CDR1 is SGHVS and CDR2 FQNEAQ. In DNA form, the CDR3 reads TGTGCCAGCAGCTTTCAGGGAGACGAAGCTTTCTTT. This translates into CASSFQGDEAFF. Variable domain in full (rest from reference TRBV7-8 and TRBJ1-1): GAGVSQSPRYKVAKRGQDVALRCDPISGHVSLFWYQQALGQGPEFLTYFQNEAQLDKSGLPSDRFFAERPEGSVSTLKIQRTQQEDSAVYLCASSFQGDEAFFGQGTRLTVV.

The chain recombines TRBV7-9 with TRBJ1-2; no reliable D call. V was cut by 1 base and J by 5 bases, with 14 bases left in between. The germline gives CDR1 SEHNR, CDR2 FQNEAQ (reference sequence). The CDR3 runs to 15 residues. The CDR3 coding sequence is TGTGCCAGCAGCTTAGGAACGTTGTCTTTTTATGGCTACACCTTC. Its translation: CASSLGTLSFYGYTF. The full variable domain, in which reference TRBV7-9 and TRBJ1-2 provide the parts outside the CDR3, is DTGVSQNPRHKITKRGQNVTFRCDPISEHNRLYWYRQTLGQGPEFLTYFQNEAQLEKSRLLSDRFSAERPKGSFSTLEIQRTEQGDSAMYLCASSLGTLSFYGYTFGSGTRLTVV.

As concerns this clone: Germline is not matched at one junction end, which may reflect a read error. The rearrangement joins TRBV7-7 to TRBJ2-2, with D maybe TRBD2 (6 bases). Germline V gene lookup returns CDR1 SSHAT and CDR2 FNYEAQ (reference sequence). This CDR3 has 15 amino acids. CDR3 amino acids: CASSPTGANTGELFF. CDR3 bases: TGTGCTAGCAGTCCTACGGGAGCGAACACCGGGGAGCTGTTTTTT.

This clone appeared a single time. The rearrangement links TRBV23-1 to TRBJ1-1; weak D call: TRBD1 (5 bases). TRBV23-1 is placed among ORFs of uncertain function. The CDR3 is made up of 16 amino acids. Trimming shortened V by 3 bases and J by 1 base, and 15 bases separated the two germline ends. For the CDR3, the DNA is TGCGCCAGCAGTCACCCCGAACGGGGGGGGAACACTGAAGCTTTCTTT. It yields the protein CASSHPERGGNTEAFF.

This chain connects TRBV7-8 to TRBJ1-1; D possibly corresponds to TRBD1 (6 bases). This CDR3 comprises 15 residues. The V gene lost 5 bases and the J gene lost 0 bases, with 13 bases spanning the gap. Germline CDR1 is SGHVS and CDR2 is FQNEAQ. CDR3 amino acids: CASSPQGRMNTEAFF. CDR3 in DNA: TGTGCCAGCAGCCCGCAGGGGCGAATGAACACTGAAGCTTTCTTT.

This clone was seen a single time. The DNA is left out, because the CDR3 cannot be placed on it with certainty; the CDR3 is given as TCRdb lists it. The V and J genes are TRBV6-5 and TRBJ2-7. Germline assignment: CDR1 MNHEY and CDR2 SVGAGI. The CDR3 is 15 amino acids long, termini counted. CDR3 sequence reads: CASSTSTRRSYEQYF.

This clone was recorded only once. The V and J genes are TRBV27 and TRBJ1-1; 7 bases are shared with TRBD1. Germline assignment: CDR1 MNHEY and CDR2 SMNVEV (reference sequence). The CDR3 sequence is 14 residues long. The junction had 5 bases not matched to a gene; V was cut back by 6 bases and J by 1 base. The CDR3 spells CASSLGTANTEAFF. DNA for the CDR3: TGTGCCAGCAGCCTCGGGACAGCGAACACTGAAGCTTTCTTT.

The CDR3 DNA sequence: TGTGCCAGCAGTTTTCGACAGTACAATGAGCAGTTCTTC. This codes for CASSFRQYNEQFF. The chain combines TRBV27 with TRBJ2-1; possible D gene TRBD1, 5 bases. Trimming left V 3 bases short and J 4 bases short, with 7 bases between. CDR3 length: 13 amino acids. Per the germline V gene, CDR1 is MNHEY and CDR2 is SMNVEV (reference sequence).

The chain combines TRBV18 with TRBJ1-1, with D maybe TRBD1 (5 bases). The germline V gene encodes CDR1 KGHSH and CDR2 LQKENI. The CDR3 is 15 residues long. The V gene lost 3 bases and the J gene lost 0 bases, with 11 bases spanning the gap. The CDR3 DNA reads TGTGCCAGCTCACCGGGGGAGGGGCTGAACACTGAAGCTTTCTTT. Protein: CASSPGEGLNTEAFF.

V and J are TRBV5-1 and TRBJ2-1, with D perhaps matching TRBD1 (5 bases). This CDR3 has 15 residues. Per germline, CDR1 SGHRS and CDR2 YFSETQ. Trimming shortened V by 4 bases and J by 7 bases, and 18 bases separated the two germline ends. The CDR3: CASSPPLGHRNEQFF. CDR3 DNA: TGCGCCAGCAGCCCGCCCCTCGGACACCGGAATGAGCAGTTCTTC.

The chain is built from TRBV11-2 and TRBJ2-5; TRBD2 is a possible D gene (6 bases). Germline lookup yields CDR1 SGHAT and CDR2 FQNNGV. CDR3 size: 13 residues. The germline V and J ends were trimmed by 4 bases and 1 base, with 7 bases remaining between them. The CDR3 region is CASSWGVQETQYF. CDR3 DNA sequence: TGTGCCAGCAGCTGGGGGGTCCAAGAGACCCAGTACTTC.

CDR3 protein: CASSLWSGSGGLRDGYTF. CDR3 coding DNA: TGTGCCAGCAGCTTATGGTCGGGTAGCGGTGGCCTCCGGGATGGCTACACCTTC. The J gene is TRBJ1-2, the V gene TRBV7-6; D uncertain. Trimming pared 2 bases from V and 6 bases from J, leaving 25 bases between. Germline values: CDR1 SGHVS, CDR2 FNYEAQ. There are 18 residues in the CDR3.

A remark on this clone: Additional DNA sequences in this sample encode the identical CDR3. Here the CDR3 reads CASSLGSTDTQYF. In DNA form, the CDR3 reads TGCGCCAGCAGCTTGGGATCGACAGATACGCAGTATTTT. V gene TRBV5-1 combines with J gene TRBJ2-3; no clear D. V was pared by 0 bases and J by 3 bases, with 5 bases between. This CDR3 is 13 amino acids long. The germline CDR1 and CDR2 sequences are SGHRS and YFSETQ.

The CDR3 DNA follows: TGTGCCAGCAGCTTTAAGAGCGGGAGCACAGATACGCAGTATTTT. Encoded protein: CASSFKSGSTDTQYF. The V call is TRBV13, the J call TRBJ2-3, with a possible D match to TRBD2 (6 bases). V was shortened by 3 bases and J by 0 bases, with 10 bases between the two germline ends. The germline gives CDR1 PRHDT, CDR2 FYEKMQ (reference sequence). The CDR3 is 15 residues long.

This chain links TRBV18 with TRBJ1-1; TRBD1 matches at 7 bases. The CDR3 spans 14 residues. With 6 bases clipped from V and 11 bases from J, the junction kept 15 bases outside the gene matches. Germline lookup yields CDR1 KGHSH and CDR2 LQKENI. CDR3 protein: CASSQGVVGTSAFF. CDR3 coding DNA: TGTGCCAGCTCTCAGGGGGTAGTAGGGACGTCGGCTTTCTTT.

The J gene is TRBJ1-2, the V gene TRBV11-2, with 7 positions matching TRBD1. The germline CDR1 and CDR2 sequences are SGHAT and FQNNGV. V trimming: 5 bases; J trimming: 4 bases; junction bases outside the gene matches: 10. This CDR3 has 15 residues. This CDR3 reads CASSQDLTGSYGYTF. CDR3 nucleotide sequence: TGTGCCAGCAGCCAAGATCTGACAGGGTCCTATGGCTACACCTTC.

J is TRBJ1-2 and V is TRBV19; D call uncertain. The CDR3 runs 16 residues. Germline CDR1 reads LNHDA; CDR2 reads SQIVND (reference sequence). V shed 4 bases and J shed 5 bases, with 20 bases lying between them. For the CDR3, the DNA is TGTGCCAGTAGTACCACCCCCTTTCTCGGAGGGTATGGCTACACCTTC. It specifies CASSTTPFLGGYGYTF.

The V call is TRBV5-8, the J call TRBJ1-2; 8 bases align to TRBD1. J lost 2 bases, V lost 7 bases, and 4 bases had no gene match. This CDR3 spans 13 amino acids. Germline lookup yields CDR1 SGHTS and CDR2 YDEGEE. CDR3 in amino acids: CASGRTGNYGYTF. The CDR3 bases are TGTGCCAGCGGCCGGACAGGGAACTATGGCTACACCTTC.

The V call is TRBV5-3, the J call TRBJ2-2; the match to TRBD2 covers 10 bases. TRBV5-3 is an open reading frame whose function is uncertain. The ends lost 0 bases at V and 3 bases at J; junction bases unmatched: 11. The CDR3 is 19 residues long. The CDR3 bases are TGTGCCAGAAGCTTGGTCGGCCTAGCGGGAGACCGGTACACCGGGGAGCTGTTTTTT. Protein product: CARSLVGLAGDRYTGELFF.